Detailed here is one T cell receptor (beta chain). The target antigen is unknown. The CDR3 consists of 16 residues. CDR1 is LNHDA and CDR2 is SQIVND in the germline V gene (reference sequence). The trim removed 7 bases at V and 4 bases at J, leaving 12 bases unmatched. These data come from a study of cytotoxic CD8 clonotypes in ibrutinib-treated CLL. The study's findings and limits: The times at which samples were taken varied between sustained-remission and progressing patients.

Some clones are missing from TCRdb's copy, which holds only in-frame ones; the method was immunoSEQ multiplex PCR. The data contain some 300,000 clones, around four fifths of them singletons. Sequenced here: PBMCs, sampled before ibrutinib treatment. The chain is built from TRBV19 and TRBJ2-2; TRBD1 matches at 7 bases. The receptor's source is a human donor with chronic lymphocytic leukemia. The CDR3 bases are TGTGCCAGTACCCCATCGACAGGGCGCGGCACCGGGGAGCTGTTTTTT. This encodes CASTPSTGRGTGELFF. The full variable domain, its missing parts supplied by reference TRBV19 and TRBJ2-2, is DGGITQSPKYLFRKEGQNVTLSCEQNLNHDAMYWYRQDPGQGLRLIYYSQIVNDFQKGDIAEGYSVSREKKESFPLTVTSAQKNPTAFYLCASTPSTGRGTGELFFGEGSRLTVL.